Below are 8 T cell receptor beta chains sequenced from a single sample in a study of blood T cell repertoires in COVID-19. Sequenced by immunoSEQ multiplex PCR; TCRdb stores in-frame clones only, minus some. This sample has 230,000 or so clones, with roughly 88% found just once. Sequenced: peripheral blood. The receptors stem from a woman aged 40 to 55 who had recovered from COVID-19.

The rearrangement uses TRBV27 and TRBJ2-3, with D uncertain. The CDR3 is 15 residues long. Per germline, CDR1 MNHEY and CDR2 SMNVEV (reference sequence). V was shortened by 2 bases and J by 8 bases, with 17 bases between the two germline ends. CDR3 nucleotides: TGTGCCAGCAGTTTAGGCTTTGGTGGTACGATTACGCAGTATTTT. Translating gives CASSLGFGGTITQYF.

This chain joins TRBV7-9 and TRBJ1-1, with D perhaps matching TRBD1 (6 bases). Trimming stripped 6 bases from V and 8 bases from J, with 13 bases between. Looked up from germline, CDR1 is SEHNR and CDR2 is FQNEAQ (reference sequence). CDR3 size: 12 residues. The CDR3 loop is CASSNKQGEAFF. The CDR3 DNA follows: TGTGCCAGCAGTAACAAACAGGGAGAAGCTTTCTTT.

CDR3 loop: CASSPGQGAALEQYF. The CDR3 nucleotides read TGCGCCAGCTCCCCGGGACAGGGGGCTGCCCTCGAGCAGTACTTC. The V gene is TRBV10-1, the J gene TRBJ2-7; 12 nucleotides line up with TRBD1. Trimming took 8 bases from V and 6 from J; bases not matched to a gene: 11. In germline, CDR1 is WNHNN, CDR2 SYGVQD (reference sequence). The CDR3 loop spans 15 amino acids.

The chain couples TRBV5-4 to TRBJ2-1, with TRBD2 identical over 7 bases. V trimming: 5 bases; J trimming: 5 bases; junction bases outside the gene matches: 7. The CDR3 covers 14 residues. Looked up from germline, CDR1 is SGHNT and CDR2 is YYREEE (reference sequence). The CDR3 DNA is TGTGCCAGCAGGGGGGGGAGGACGAACAATGAGCAGTTCTTC. This sequence encodes CASRGGRTNNEQFF.

The V gene is TRBV6-5, the J gene TRBJ2-1; 9 bases agree with TRBD2. CDR3 length: 15 residues. Trimming took 8 bases from V and 5 from J; bases not matched to a gene: 10. Germline V CDR1 and CDR2: MNHEY, SVGAGI. The chain's CDR3 is CASGQGGGGNNEQFF. In DNA form, the CDR3 reads TGTGCCAGCGGCCAAGGCGGGGGGGGGAACAATGAGCAGTTCTTC.

The V and J genes are TRBV5-1 and TRBJ1-4, with D tentatively TRBD1 (5 bases). The CDR3 has 14 residues. Trimming removed 4 bases at V and 10 bases at J, with 17 bases between. The germline gives CDR1 SGHRS, CDR2 YFSETQ. DNA of the CDR3: TGCGCCAGCAGCGAAGCCGGGACTCCGGGAAAACTGTTTTTT. This translates into CASSEAGTPGKLFF.

The gene calls are TRBV30 and TRBJ2-3; D call uncertain. CDR1 GTSNPN and CDR2 SVGIG come from the germline V gene (reference sequence). V lost 5 bases, J lost 0 bases, and 9 bases lay in between. The CDR3 runs to 13 residues. In DNA form, the CDR3 reads TGTGCCTGGGGTAGCCACAGCACAGATACGCAGTATTTT. Its translation is CAWGSHSTDTQYF.

V and J are TRBV3-1 (or the pseudogene TRBV3-2) and TRBJ2-1; 13 bases agree with TRBD2. The CDR3 covers 15 residues. In germline, CDR1 is LGHDT, CDR2 YNNKEL (reference sequence). Trimming took 0 bases from V and 9 from J; bases not matched to a gene: 2. The CDR3 loop is CASSQEGLAGFEQFF. CDR3 bases: TGTGCCAGCAGCCAAGAGGGACTAGCGGGGTTTGAGCAGTTCTTC.